One sample yielded the 18 T cell receptor beta chains listed below, sequenced in a study of T cells in Graves' hyperthyroidism and ophthalmopathy. TCR beta CDR3 regions were amplified from RNA transcripts. First-round RT-PCR of the TCR CDR3 relied on the HTBI primer set. MiXCR was run by TCRdb on the multiplex PCR reads, yielding one entry per CDR3 protein. The profile shows approximately 590,000 distinct CDR3 sequences, around 14% of them singletons. Input material: blood. The receptors stem from a young woman with Graves' hyperthyroidism.

The rearrangement joins TRBV7-3 to TRBJ2-3; tentatively, D is TRBD2 (5 bases). Germline V gene data show CDR1 as SGHTA and CDR2 as FQGTGA. Trimming removed 4 bases at V and 0 bases at J, with 14 bases between. The length of the CDR3 is 16 residues. CDR3 region: CASSSIPRGSTDTQYF. Written as DNA, the CDR3 is TGTGCCAGCAGCTCAATTCCTAGAGGGAGCACAGATACGCAGTATTTT.

The chain recombines TRBV6-1 with TRBJ1-6; D is unclear. The CDR3 sequence is 15 residues long. Germline V gene lookup returns CDR1 MNHNS and CDR2 SASEGT. The V gene lost 5 bases and the J gene lost 0 bases, with 8 bases spanning the gap. This CDR3 reads CASSWESSYNSPLHF. CDR3 DNA sequence: TGTGCCAGCAGTTGGGAGAGCTCCTATAATTCACCCCTCCACTTT.

This clonotype appeared many times. The chain has TRBV10-3 and TRBJ2-1, with D perhaps matching TRBD2 (5 bases). V lost 10 bases and J 0 bases, leaving 13 bases between the germline ends. The CDR3 is 14 amino acids. Germline CDR1 is ENHRY and CDR2 is SYGVKD. CDR3 amino acids: CATHVGSSYNEQFF. The CDR3 nucleotides are TGTGCCACCCACGTTGGGAGCTCCTACAATGAGCAGTTCTTC.

V gene TRBV2 combines with J gene TRBJ2-1, with 9 bases aligning to TRBD2. The CDR3 is 15 residues long. The V gene end was trimmed by 5 bases and the J gene end by 3 bases; junction bases not matched to a gene: 5. CDR1 and CDR2 from the germline V gene are SNHLY and FYNNEI. The CDR3 region has the DNA TGTGCCAGCAGTCCTTGGACTAGCGTCTACAATGAGCAGTTCTTC. Translated: CASSPWTSVYNEQFF.

Ten or more counts support this clonotype. The chain is built from TRBV19 and TRBJ1-1; D perhaps matches TRBD1 (6 bases). Trimming took off 3 bases at V and 9 bases at J, with 17 bases between the two ends. The CDR3 consists of 14 residues. From germline, CDR1 is LNHDA and CDR2 SQIVND (reference sequence). Here the CDR3 DNA reads TGTGCCAGTAGTATTCAGGGGTGGACCAGGAAAGCTTTCTTT. Encoded protein: CASSIQGWTRKAFF.

The chain has TRBV12-3 or TRBV12-4 and TRBJ2-1; perhaps TRBD1 as D (6 bases). This CDR3 is built from 13 residues. V gave up 5 bases and J gave up 5 bases, with 10 bases separating them. CDR3 nucleotide sequence: TGTGCCAGCAGTGTTGGACAGCACAATGAGCAGTTCTTC. Its protein product is CASSVGQHNEQFF.

The chain recombines TRBV7-8 with TRBJ2-5, with 7 bases matching TRBD2. This CDR3 has 17 residues. V lost 5 bases to trimming and J lost 4 bases; unmatched junction nucleotides: 16. Germline V CDR1 and CDR2: SGHVS, FQNEAQ. The CDR3 reads CASSPRLGTNSPETQYF. CDR3 sequence (DNA): TGTGCCAGCAGCCCTCGCTTGGGGACTAATAGCCCAGAGACCCAGTACTTC.

This clonotype was observed a handful of times. The gene calls are TRBV24-1 and TRBJ2-1; 7 nucleotides line up with TRBD2. This CDR3 has 15 residues. J lost 4 bases, V lost 4 bases, and 6 bases had no gene match. Germline V gives CDR1 KGHDR, CDR2 SFDVKD. The CDR3 sequence: CATSDRAGTYNEQFF. The CDR3 DNA reads as TGTGCCACCAGTGACAGAGCGGGAACGTACAATGAGCAGTTCTTC.

This clonotype was detected ten times or more. The rearrangement links TRBV27 to TRBJ2-7; tentatively, D is TRBD2 (5 bases). Per germline, CDR1 MNHEY and CDR2 SMNVEV (reference sequence). The CDR3 covers 15 residues. The V end lost 6 bases, the J end lost 2 bases, and 17 bases lay between the germline ends. The CDR3 reads CASSTRAGGAYEQYF. The CDR3 bases are TGTGCCAGCAGCACCCGGGCCGGAGGAGCCTACGAGCAGTACTTC.

This clonotype was seen ten or more times. The J gene is TRBJ2-1, the V gene TRBV11-2; D call uncertain. Germline V CDR1 and CDR2: SGHAT, FQNNGV. The CDR3 runs 16 residues. Trimming removed 4 bases at V and 3 bases at J, with 16 bases between. The CDR3 nucleotides are TGTGCCAGCAGCTCCGACGGTATTGGAGTCTACAATGAGCAGTTCTTC. Protein product: CASSSDGIGVYNEQFF.

This clonotype was counted a few times. This chain connects TRBV2 to TRBJ2-1; 8 positions match TRBD2. This CDR3 has 15 amino acids. Germline assignment: CDR1 SNHLY and CDR2 FYNNEI. With 7 bases clipped from V and 4 bases from J, the junction kept 9 bases outside the gene matches. Here the CDR3 reads CASTSVSSGYNEQFF. The CDR3 DNA reads TGTGCCAGCACCTCAGTGTCTAGCGGGTACAATGAGCAGTTCTTC. Full variable domain (outside the CDR3, taken from reference TRBV2 and TRBJ2-1): EPEVTQTPSHQVTQMGQEVILRCVPISNHLYFYWYRQILGQKVEFLVSFYNNEISEKSEIFDDQFSVERPDGSNFTLKIRSTKLEDSAMYFCASTSVSSGYNEQFFGPGTRLTVL.

The chain combines TRBV19 with TRBJ1-5; a weak D match, TRBD1 (6 bases). The CDR3 has 14 residues. The V end was cut by 10 bases, the J end by 3 bases, with 16 bases between. Germline lookup yields CDR1 LNHDA and CDR2 SQIVND (reference sequence). In DNA form, the CDR3 reads TGTGCCACCGAGCGGACAGAAAACAATCAGCCCCAGCATTTT. Encoded protein: CATERTENNQPQHF.

The sample holds many counts of this clonotype. The CDR3 here is CASSFRLASGEQFF. In DNA form, the CDR3 reads TGTGCCAGCAGTTTTCGACTAGCTTCGGGTGAGCAGTTCTTC. This rearrangement joins TRBV27 to TRBJ2-1; 7 bases align to TRBD2. The CDR3 is made up of 14 amino acids. CDR1 is MNHEY and CDR2 is SMNVEV in the germline V gene (reference sequence). V dropped 3 bases and J dropped 9; count of bases not matched to a gene: 8.

V gene TRBV20-1 combines with J gene TRBJ2-6, with 12 bases lining up with TRBD1. CDR3 length equals 19 residues. V dropped 5 bases and J dropped 4; count of bases not matched to a gene: 15. Looked up from germline, CDR1 is DFQATT and CDR2 is SNEGSKA (reference sequence). DNA for the CDR3: TGCAGTGCTCACCCAGGGACAGGGGGCTACCCCTCCGGGGCCAACGTCCTGACTTTC. It yields the protein CSAHPGTGGYPSGANVLTF.

This rearrangement joins TRBV4-1 to TRBJ1-2; no firm D call. V lost 2 bases, J lost 5 bases, and 15 bases lay in between. This CDR3 has 15 residues. Per germline, CDR1 MGHRA and CDR2 YSYEKL. CDR3 sequence reads: CASSQPLQRWYGYTF. CDR3 coding DNA: TGCGCCAGCAGCCAACCTCTACAAAGGTGGTATGGCTACACCTTC.

This clonotype was detected a few times. The rearrangement links TRBV2 to TRBJ2-1, with D perhaps TRBD1 or TRBD2 (6 bases each). The germline gives CDR1 SNHLY, CDR2 FYNNEI. V was pared by 7 bases and J by 9 bases, with 25 bases between. The CDR3 contains 16 residues. CDR3 DNA sequence: TGTGCCAGCATCTTTATTGGGGGGCGGGACGGGGTTGAGCAGTTCTTC. Amino acid sequence: CASIFIGGRDGVEQFF. Combining the CDR3 with reference TRBV2 and TRBJ2-1 gives the whole variable domain EPEVTQTPSHQVTQMGQEVILRCVPISNHLYFYWYRQILGQKVEFLVSFYNNEISEKSEIFDDQFSVERPDGSNFTLKIRSTKLEDSAMYFCASIFIGGRDGVEQFFGPGTRLTVL.

The sample holds many counts of this clonotype. V and J are TRBV28 and TRBJ2-5; no clear D gene. The CDR3 has 14 amino acids. Between the trimmed V and J ends, which lost 1 base and 5 bases, there was a span of 11 bases. Germline-derived CDR1 and CDR2 are MDHEN and SYDVKM. CDR3: CASSLSAVGETQYF. The CDR3 DNA is TGTGCCAGCAGTTTATCGGCGGTTGGGGAGACCCAGTACTTC.

The chain employs TRBV5-1 and TRBJ2-5; 14 bases fit TRBD2. V was clipped by 1 base and J by 1 base; unmatched bases: 9. The CDR3 extends over 19 amino acids. The germline V gene encodes CDR1 SGHRS and CDR2 YFSETQ. DNA of the CDR3: TGCGCCAGCAGCTTGTATATCCGGGGACTAGCGGGAGCCCAAGAGACCCAGTACTTC. Its protein is CASSLYIRGLAGAQETQYF.